The rows below give T cell receptor beta chains drawn from one sample of a study of T-cell reconstitution after alpha-beta-depleted transplantation in children. MiXCR, applied by TCRdb to the PCR reads, yields one record per CDR3 protein. Among roughly 110,000 distinct CDR3 sequences listed, 10% were seen once. The sequenced sample was PBMCs, obtained before TCRalphabeta/CD19-depleted stem cell transplant. The receptors here all came from a boy aged 2 to 10 with acute lymphoblastic leukemia, due to receive a stem cell transplant. Both conserved end residues are part of each CDR3. The order of the fields is clone size, D gene, V gene, J gene, CDR3 DNA, CDR3 protein. D genes are given only for firm matches. Clone size is not always given. Where it is, it says once, few, many or a class for expanded clones.

size: -; D: TRBD1; V: TRBV2; J: TRBJ1-1; DNA: TGTGCCAGCAAGACCCGGGACAGCAACACTGAAGCTTTCTTT; CDR3: CASKTRDSNTEAFF
size: few; D: -; V: TRBV20-1; J: TRBJ2-4; DNA: TGCAGTGCTAGAGAGCTACGGACTGGACTAGCCAAAAACATTCAGTACTTC; CDR3: CSARELRTGLAKNIQYF
size: few; D: TRBD2; V: TRBV20-1; J: TRBJ2-1; DNA: TGCAGTGCTAGAGATCTAGCGGGAGGGACCCCCTACAATGAGCAGTTCTTC; CDR3: CSARDLAGGTPYNEQFF
size: many; D: -; V: TRBV7-3; J: TRBJ2-3; DNA: TGTGCCAGCAGCTTACTGACTAGGACAGATACGCAGTATTTT; CDR3: CASSLLTRTDTQYF
size: few; D: TRBD1; V: TRBV5-1; J: TRBJ2-1; DNA: TGCGCCAGCACGGACAGGGGGGAGAATGAGCAGTTCTTC; CDR3: CASTDRGENEQFF
size: -; D: -; V: TRBV6-5; J: TRBJ2-5; DNA: TGTGCCAGCAGCAACAGGCAGGGAATAAAAGAGACCCAGTACTTC; CDR3: CASSNRQGIKETQYF
size: -; D: TRBD1; V: TRBV6-1; J: TRBJ2-7; DNA: TGTGCCAGCAGTAAGACAGGGGCCTACGAGCAGTACTTC; CDR3: CASSKTGAYEQYF
size: many; D: -; V: TRBV7-2; J: TRBJ2-3; DNA: TGTGCCAGCAGCTCCCCGCCCGATACGCAGTATTTT; CDR3: CASSSPPDTQYF
size: -; D: -; V: TRBV6-5; J: TRBJ1-6; DNA: TGTGCCAGCAGTTCCCCGGGGCCGAGAGATTCACCCCTCCACTTT; CDR3: CASSSPGPRDSPLHF
size: -; D: TRBD1; V: TRBV18; J: TRBJ2-1; DNA: TGTGCCAGCTCACCGGCCGGGACAGGAGACAATGAGCAGTTCTTC; CDR3: CASSPAGTGDNEQFF
size: -; D: -; V: TRBV6-5; J: TRBJ1-5; DNA: TGTGCCAGCAGTTTGGACGGCCGCAATCAGCCCCAGCATTTT; CDR3: CASSLDGRNQPQHF
size: many; D: -; V: TRBV7-9; J: TRBJ2-1; DNA: TGCGCCAGCAGCTTGGCCAATGAGCAGTTCTTC; CDR3: CASSLANEQFF
size: many; D: TRBD2; V: TRBV6-1; J: TRBJ2-1; DNA: TGTGCCAGCAGCCCGGTGGTAGCGGGAGGAGGAGATGAGCAGTTCTTC; CDR3: CASSPVVAGGGDEQFF
size: few; D: TRBD1; V: TRBV5-1; J: TRBJ2-5; DNA: TGCGCCAGCAGCTTGGGGGGGACGGGGACAGCTCAAGAGACCCAGTACTTC; CDR3: CASSLGGTGTAQETQYF
size: medium-sized; D: -; V: TRBV5-1; J: TRBJ1-1; DNA: TGCGCCAGCAGCTTGGCAGGGGTACCTGAAGCTTTCTTT; CDR3: CASSLAGVPEAFF
size: few; D: -; V: TRBV2; J: TRBJ1-1; DNA: TGTGCCAGCAGTCGATCGGGGGAGGGGAGAAGCACTGAAGCTTTCTTT; CDR3: CASSRSGEGRSTEAFF
size: many; D: TRBD2; V: TRBV5-1; J: TRBJ2-1; DNA: TGCGCCAGCAGCCCGGGACTAGCGGGAGTTAATGAGCAGTTCTTC; CDR3: CASSPGLAGVNEQFF
size: few; D: -; V: TRBV7-3; J: TRBJ2-3; DNA: TGTGCCAGCAGCCGGAGCGGTTTTGGCACAGATACGCAGTATTTT; CDR3: CASSRSGFGTDTQYF
size: -; D: TRBD1; V: TRBV6-2/TRBV6-3; J: TRBJ1-1; DNA: TGTGCCAGCAGGACAGGGTATGTGCGGAACACTGAAGCTTTCTTT; CDR3: CASRTGYVRNTEAFF
size: -; D: -; V: TRBV5-1; J: TRBJ2-4; DNA: TGCGCCAGCAGCTTGGACCCAGGCGACAAAAACATTCAGTACTTC; CDR3: CASSLDPGDKNIQYF